Given below is one T cell receptor beta chain in context. This entry belongs to a study of blood T cell repertoires in COVID-19. Some clones are missing from TCRdb's copy, which holds only in-frame ones; the method was immunoSEQ multiplex PCR. The table includes fewer than 350,000 clones, around 90% detected once. CDR3 length: 16 residues. The ends were cut back, 2 bases at V and 2 bases at J, with 12 bases in the middle. CDR1 KGHSH and CDR2 LQKENI come from the germline V gene. The sequence came from a woman younger than 30 with acute COVID-19. The chain has TRBV18 and TRBJ2-2, with unresolved D. The sequenced sample consisted of PBMCs or T cells enriched from blood (not recorded which). The CDR3 is CASSPFGPLNTGELFF. CDR3 sequence (DNA): TGTGCCAGCTCACCATTTGGTCCCCTAAACACCGGGGAGCTGTTTTTT.